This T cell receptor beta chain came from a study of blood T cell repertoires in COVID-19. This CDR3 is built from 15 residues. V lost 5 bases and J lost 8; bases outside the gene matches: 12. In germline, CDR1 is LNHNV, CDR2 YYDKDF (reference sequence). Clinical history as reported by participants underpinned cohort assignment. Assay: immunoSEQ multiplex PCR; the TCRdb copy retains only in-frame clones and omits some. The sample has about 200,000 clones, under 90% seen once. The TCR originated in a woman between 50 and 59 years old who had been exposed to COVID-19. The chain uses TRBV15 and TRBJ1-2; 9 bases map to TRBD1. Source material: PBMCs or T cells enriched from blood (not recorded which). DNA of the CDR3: TGTGCCACCAGCCCCGACGGGGACAGGGATGGGGGCTACACCTTC. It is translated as CATSPDGDRDGGYTF.